This T cell receptor (beta chain) emerged from a study of T cell repertoires in cytomegalovirus infection (dated by TCRdb to the late 2010s). In the study overall: The peptide stimulations were aimed at well-studied HLA-B-restricted epitopes as well as recently identified HLA-C-restricted CMV epitopes, whose presentation resists viral immunomodulation. The HLA type of each donor mattered for the analysis, because public TCR beta signatures pointed to carriage of CMV infection along with the matching HLA type.

From the cysteine up to the phenylalanine, the CDR3 has a length of 9 residues. The retained sequence is limited to the CDR3, 27 bases, with the frame set at the first base. V was cut back by 7 bases and J by 6 bases, leaving a gap of 5 bases between them. Via the germline V gene (reference sequence), CDR1 is DFQATT and CDR2 SNEGSKA. This sample's treatment or condition label indicates: in vitro stimulation with specific CMV peptide epitopes to enrich CMV-specific T cells. Study-wide findings and limitations: The ex vivo response was dominated by HLA-C-restricted CMV-specific TCR beta clonotypes, which also provided the single most frequent clonotype in two of eight donors. Carriers of CMV infection plus the relevant HLA type were discriminated by the cumulative frequency of public TCR beta family members in the study cohort and in an independent approximately 350-donor cohort.

The data were produced on an Illumina HiSeq 1500. TCRdb reran the public reads through fastp at Q25 and MiXCR, keeping productive beta chains. Each record represents a unique CDR3 protein, reported with the most common genes and DNA among its rows. The sample table holds roughly 700,000 distinct CDR3 sequences, of which 30% to 40% were seen once. 15% to 20% of the sample goes to the ten largest clones. On this clonotype itself: It has no known antigen specificity. No base quality values were provided; no much bigger clone lies one nucleotide off.

The specimen was cultured PBMCs, collected from culture after CMV antigen stimulation. This receptor was identified in a human donor in good health (CMV status not recorded). Some clones in this sample may be carry-over from other donors' samples. The rearrangement combines TRBV20-1 with TRBJ2-3, with the identity of the D gene unclear. DNA sequence: TGCAGTGTCGGGGATACGCAGTATTTT. Its protein is CSVGDTQYF.